This entry lists 2 T cell receptor beta chains sequenced from one sample in a study of T cells in Graves' hyperthyroidism and ophthalmopathy. Amplification targeted TCR beta CDR3 regions from RNA transcripts. The primer set for the first-round RT-PCR of the TCR CDR3 was HTBI. TCRdb analysed the multiplex PCR reads with MiXCR anew, one entry per CDR3 protein. The data contain 700,000 to 850,000 distinct CDR3 sequences, roughly a third of them singletons. Sequencing used blood. The receptor set was obtained from a woman aged 40-49 years with Graves' hyperthyroidism.

In its sample, this clonotype was seen a few times. J is TRBJ1-5 and V is TRBV12-3 or TRBV12-4, with 9 bases that match TRBD1. The CDR3 totals 15 residues. Trimming removed 4 bases from V and 5 bases from J; junction bases left unmatched: 6. CDR3 sequence: CASSYGTGMYQPQHF. CDR3 bases: TGTGCCAGCAGTTACGGGACAGGGATGTATCAGCCCCAGCATTTT.

This clonotype was found many times. The chain couples TRBV12-3 or TRBV12-4 to TRBJ1-1; a possible D gene is TRBD1 (5 bases). Trimming removed 1 base from V and 4 bases from J, with 19 bases in between. The CDR3 is 17 amino acids. The CDR3 sequence is CASSLGQGMGSRTEAFF. CDR3 bases: TGTGCCAGCAGTTTAGGGCAGGGAATGGGGAGTCGCACTGAAGCTTTCTTT.